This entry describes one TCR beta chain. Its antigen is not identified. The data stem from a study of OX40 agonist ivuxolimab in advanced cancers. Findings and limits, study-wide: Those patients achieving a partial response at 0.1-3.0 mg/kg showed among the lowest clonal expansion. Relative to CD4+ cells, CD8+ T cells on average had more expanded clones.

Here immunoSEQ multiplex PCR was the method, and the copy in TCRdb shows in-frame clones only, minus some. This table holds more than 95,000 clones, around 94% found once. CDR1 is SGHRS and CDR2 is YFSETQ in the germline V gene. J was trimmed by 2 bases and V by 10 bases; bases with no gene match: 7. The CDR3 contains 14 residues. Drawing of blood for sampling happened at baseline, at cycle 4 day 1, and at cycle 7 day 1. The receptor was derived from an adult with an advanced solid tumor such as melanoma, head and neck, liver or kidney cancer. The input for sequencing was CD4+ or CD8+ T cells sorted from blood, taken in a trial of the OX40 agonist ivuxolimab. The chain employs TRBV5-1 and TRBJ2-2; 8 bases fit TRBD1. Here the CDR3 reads CAGGTGLNTGELFF. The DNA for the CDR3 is TGCGCCGGGGGGACAGGACTTAACACCGGGGAGCTGTTTTTT. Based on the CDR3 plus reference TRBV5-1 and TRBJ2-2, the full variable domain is KAGVTQTPRYLIKTRGQQVTLSCSPISGHRSVSWYQQTPGQGLQFLFEYFSETQRNKGNFPGRFSGRQFSNSRSEMNVSTLELGDSALYLCAGGTGLNTGELFFGEGSRLTVL.